This T cell receptor (beta chain) was documented in a study of OX40 agonist ivuxolimab in advanced cancers. About the study: Patients took ivuxolimab, an agonistic anti-OX40 (CD134) antibody. Patients received ivuxolimab, an intravenous treatment, every 2 weeks at 0.01 to 10 mg/kg. Those enrolled were about 82% male, with a mean age of about 60 years and ages from 23 to 79. Study-wide results and caveats: Mean expanded clone counts were higher in CD8+ than CD4+ T cells.

The CDR3 loop spans 13 amino acids. Germline values: CDR1 SEHNR, CDR2 FQNEAQ (reference sequence). The V gene lost 2 bases and the J gene lost 1 base, with 5 bases spanning the gap. The table came from immunoSEQ multiplex PCR; TCRdb's copy has only in-frame clones and leaves some out. Here the sample spans around 70,000 clones, roughly four fifths being singletons. Details on this clone: Its antigen is not identified.

The V gene is TRBV7-9, the J gene TRBJ2-5; D gene unclear. The receptor comes from an adult with an advanced solid tumor such as melanoma, head and neck, liver or kidney cancer. The source material was CD4+ or CD8+ T cells sorted from blood, sampled in a trial of the OX40 agonist ivuxolimab. The CDR3 DNA reads TGTGCCAGCAGCTTAAGCACCCAAGAGACCCAGTACTTC. As protein: CASSLSTQETQYF.